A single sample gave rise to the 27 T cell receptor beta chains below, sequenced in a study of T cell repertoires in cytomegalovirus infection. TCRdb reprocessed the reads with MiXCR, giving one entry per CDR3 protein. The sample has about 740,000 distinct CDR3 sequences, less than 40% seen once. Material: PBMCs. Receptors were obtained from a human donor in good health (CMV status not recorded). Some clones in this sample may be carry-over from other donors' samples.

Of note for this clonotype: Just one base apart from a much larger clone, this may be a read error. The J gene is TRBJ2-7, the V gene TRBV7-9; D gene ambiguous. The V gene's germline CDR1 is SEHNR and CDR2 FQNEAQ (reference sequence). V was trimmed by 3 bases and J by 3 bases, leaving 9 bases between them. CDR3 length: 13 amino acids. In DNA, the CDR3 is TGTGCCAGCAGCTTCCACGGAGACTACGAGCAGTACTTC. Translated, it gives CASSFHGDYEQYF.

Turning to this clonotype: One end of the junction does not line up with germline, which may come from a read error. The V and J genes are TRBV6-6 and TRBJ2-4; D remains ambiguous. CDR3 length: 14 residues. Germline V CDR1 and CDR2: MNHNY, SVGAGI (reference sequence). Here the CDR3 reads CASSSTVAKNIQYF. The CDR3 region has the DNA TGCGCCAGCAGTTCGACGGTAGCCAAAAACATTCAGTACTTC.

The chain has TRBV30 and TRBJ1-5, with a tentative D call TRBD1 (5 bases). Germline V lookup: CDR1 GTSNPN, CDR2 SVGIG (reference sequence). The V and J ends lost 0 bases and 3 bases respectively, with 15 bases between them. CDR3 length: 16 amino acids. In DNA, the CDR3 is TGTGCCTGGAGTGTATACATGGGGGTTGACAATCAGCCCCAGCATTTT. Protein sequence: CAWSVYMGVDNQPQHF.

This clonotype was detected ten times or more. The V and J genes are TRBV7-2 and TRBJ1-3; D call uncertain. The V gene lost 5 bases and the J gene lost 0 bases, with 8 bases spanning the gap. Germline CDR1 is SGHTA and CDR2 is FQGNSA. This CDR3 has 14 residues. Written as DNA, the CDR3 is TGTGCCAGCAGCCCTTTAGGCTCTGGAAACACCATATATTTT. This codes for CASSPLGSGNTIYF.

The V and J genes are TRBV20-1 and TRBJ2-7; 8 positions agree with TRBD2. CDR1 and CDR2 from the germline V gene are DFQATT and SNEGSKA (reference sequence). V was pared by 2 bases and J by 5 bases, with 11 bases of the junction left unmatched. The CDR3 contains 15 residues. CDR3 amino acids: CSARPPTSEVNEQYF. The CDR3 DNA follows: TGCAGTGCTAGACCTCCGACTAGCGAGGTTAACGAGCAGTACTTC.

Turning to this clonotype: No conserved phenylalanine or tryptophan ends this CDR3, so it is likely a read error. CDR3: CSAETSGRKEQYL. CDR3 nucleotide sequence: TGCAGCGCTGAGACTAGCGGGAGAAAAGAGCAGTACTTA. The V gene is TRBV29-1, the J gene TRBJ2-7; 12 bases are shared with TRBD2. The J segment lost 7 bases and the V segment lost 7 bases, leaving 8 bases of the junction unmatched. CDR3 length: 13 residues. Germline loops: CDR1 SQVTM, CDR2 ANQGSEA.

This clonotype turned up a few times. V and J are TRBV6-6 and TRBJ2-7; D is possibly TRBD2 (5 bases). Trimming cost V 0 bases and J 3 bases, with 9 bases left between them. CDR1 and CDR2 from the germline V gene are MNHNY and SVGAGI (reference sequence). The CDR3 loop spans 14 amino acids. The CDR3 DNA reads TGTGCCAGCAGTTACTCGGGAGCCGACTACGAGCAGTACTTC. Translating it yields CASSYSGADYEQYF.

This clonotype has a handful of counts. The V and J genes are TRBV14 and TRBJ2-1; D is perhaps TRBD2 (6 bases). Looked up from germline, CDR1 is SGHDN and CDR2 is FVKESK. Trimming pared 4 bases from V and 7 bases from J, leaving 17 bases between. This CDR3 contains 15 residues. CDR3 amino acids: CASSRGGTSWNEQFF. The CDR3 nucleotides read TGTGCCAGCAGCCGCGGCGGGACCTCCTGGAATGAGCAGTTCTTC.

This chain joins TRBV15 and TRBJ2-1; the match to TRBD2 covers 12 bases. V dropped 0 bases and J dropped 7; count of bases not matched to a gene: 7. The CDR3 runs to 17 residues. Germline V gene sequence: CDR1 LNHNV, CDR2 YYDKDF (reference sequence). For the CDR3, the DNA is TGTGCCACCAGCAGAGATCCGACTAGCGGGAGAAGGAATGAGCAGTTCTTC. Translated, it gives CATSRDPTSGRRNEQFF.

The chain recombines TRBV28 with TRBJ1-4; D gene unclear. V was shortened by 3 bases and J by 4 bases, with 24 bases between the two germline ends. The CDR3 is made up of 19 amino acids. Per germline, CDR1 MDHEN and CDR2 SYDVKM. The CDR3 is CASSFIFTVYKILNEKLFF. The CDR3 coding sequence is TGTGCCAGCAGTTTTATTTTCACAGTCTACAAGATACTTAATGAAAAACTGTTTTTT. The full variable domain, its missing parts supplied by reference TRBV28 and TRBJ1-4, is DVKVTQSSRYLVKRTGEKVFLECVQDMDHENMFWYRQDPGLGLRLIYFSYDVKMKEKGDIPEGYSVSREKKERFSLILESASTNQTSMYLCASSFIFTVYKILNEKLFFGSGTQLSVL.

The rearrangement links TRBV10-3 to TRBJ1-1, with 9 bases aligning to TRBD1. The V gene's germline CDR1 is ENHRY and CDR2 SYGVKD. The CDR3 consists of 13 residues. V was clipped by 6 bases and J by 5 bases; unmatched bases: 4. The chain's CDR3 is CAIRTQGATEAFF. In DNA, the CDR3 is TGTGCCATCAGAACACAGGGGGCTACTGAAGCTTTCTTT.

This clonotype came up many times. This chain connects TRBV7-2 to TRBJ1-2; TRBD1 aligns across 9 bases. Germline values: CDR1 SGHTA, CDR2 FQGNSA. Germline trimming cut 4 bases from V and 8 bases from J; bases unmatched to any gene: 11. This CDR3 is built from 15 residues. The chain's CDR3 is CASSSNAGTGKGYTF. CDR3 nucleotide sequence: TGTGCCAGCAGCTCGAATGCCGGGACAGGGAAAGGCTACACCTTC.

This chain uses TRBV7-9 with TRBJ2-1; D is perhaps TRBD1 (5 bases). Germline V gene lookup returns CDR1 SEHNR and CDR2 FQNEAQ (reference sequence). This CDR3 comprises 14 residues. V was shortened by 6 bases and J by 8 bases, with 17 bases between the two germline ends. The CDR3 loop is CASRPGSVGDEQFF. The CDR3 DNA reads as TGTGCCAGCAGACCAGGGTCAGTGGGCGATGAGCAGTTCTTC.

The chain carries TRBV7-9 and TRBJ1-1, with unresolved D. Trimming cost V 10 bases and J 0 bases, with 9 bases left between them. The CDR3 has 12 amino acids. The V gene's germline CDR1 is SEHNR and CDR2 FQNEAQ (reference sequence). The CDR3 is CAIRAVNTEAFF. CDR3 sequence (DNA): TGTGCCATAAGGGCGGTGAACACTGAAGCTTTCTTT. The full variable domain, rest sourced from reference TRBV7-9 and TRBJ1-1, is DTGVSQNPRHKITKRGQNVTFRCDPISEHNRLYWYRQTLGQGPEFLTYFQNEAQLEKSRLLSDRFSAERPKGSFSTLEIQRTEQGDSAMYLCAIRAVNTEAFFGQGTRLTVV.

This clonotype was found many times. The CDR3, as DNA: TGTGCCAGCAGCTCCCCCCACAGGTGGCGGGAGCCCGGGGAGCTGTTTTTT. Protein: CASSSPHRWREPGELFF. The V gene is TRBV7-8, the J gene TRBJ2-2; 7 nucleotides match TRBD2. V trimming: 4 bases; J trimming: 6 bases; junction bases outside the gene matches: 14. The CDR3 has 17 amino acids. Per germline, CDR1 SGHVS and CDR2 FQNEAQ.

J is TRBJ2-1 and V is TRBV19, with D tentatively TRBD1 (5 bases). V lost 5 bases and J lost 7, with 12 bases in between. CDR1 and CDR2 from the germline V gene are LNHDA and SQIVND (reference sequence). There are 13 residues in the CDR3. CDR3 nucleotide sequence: TGTGCCAGTAGTCCTTGGGCAGGGAATGAGCAGTTCTTC. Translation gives CASSPWAGNEQFF.

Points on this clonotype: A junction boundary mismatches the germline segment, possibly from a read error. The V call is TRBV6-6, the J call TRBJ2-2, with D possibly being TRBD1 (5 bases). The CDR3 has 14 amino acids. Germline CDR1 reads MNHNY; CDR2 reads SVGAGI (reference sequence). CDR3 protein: CASSKAADTVERFF. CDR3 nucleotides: TGTGCCAGCAGTAAGGCGGCGGACACCGTGGAGCGGTTTTTT.

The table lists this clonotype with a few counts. The CDR3 nucleotides read TGTGCCAGCAGATCCAGGGACAGGGGTGAAAAACTGTTTTTT. This encodes CASRSRDRGEKLFF. The rearrangement uses TRBV6-2 or TRBV6-3 and TRBJ1-4; 10 bases are shared with TRBD1. The V gene's germline CDR1 is MNHEY and CDR2 SVGEGT. The ends lost 6 bases at V and 7 bases at J; junction bases unmatched: 5. This CDR3 region has 14 residues.

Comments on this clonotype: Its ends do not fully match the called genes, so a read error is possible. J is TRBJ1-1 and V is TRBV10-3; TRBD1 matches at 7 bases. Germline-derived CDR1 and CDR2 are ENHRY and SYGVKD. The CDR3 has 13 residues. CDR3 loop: CAICARGLTEAFF. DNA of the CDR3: TGTGCCATCTGTGCGAGGGGGCTCACTGAAGCTTTCTTC.

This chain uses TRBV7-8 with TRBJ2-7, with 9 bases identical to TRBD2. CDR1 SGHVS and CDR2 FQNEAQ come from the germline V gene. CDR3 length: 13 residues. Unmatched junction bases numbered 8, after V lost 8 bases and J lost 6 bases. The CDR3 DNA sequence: TGTGCCAGCCTGACTAGCGGAACAGGCGAGCAGTACTTC. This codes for CASLTSGTGEQYF. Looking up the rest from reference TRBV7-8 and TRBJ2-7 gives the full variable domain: GAGVSQSPRYKVAKRGQDVALRCDPISGHVSLFWYQQALGQGPEFLTYFQNEAQLDKSGLPSDRFFAERPEGSVSTLKIQRTQQEDSAVYLCASLTSGTGEQYFGPGTRLTVT.

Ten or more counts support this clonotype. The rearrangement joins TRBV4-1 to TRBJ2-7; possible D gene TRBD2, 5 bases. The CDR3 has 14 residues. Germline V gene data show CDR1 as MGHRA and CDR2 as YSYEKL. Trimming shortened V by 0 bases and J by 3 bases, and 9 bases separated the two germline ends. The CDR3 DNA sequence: TGCGCCAGCAGCCAAGATACGGGAAGCTACGAGCAGTACTTC. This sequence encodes CASSQDTGSYEQYF.

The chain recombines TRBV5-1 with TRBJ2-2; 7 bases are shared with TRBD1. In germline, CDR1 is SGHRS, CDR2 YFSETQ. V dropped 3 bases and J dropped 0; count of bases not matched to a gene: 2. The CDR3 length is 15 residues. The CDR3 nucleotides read TGCGCCAGCAGCTCGGACAGGTCGAACACCGGGGAGCTGTTTTTT. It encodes CASSSDRSNTGELFF.

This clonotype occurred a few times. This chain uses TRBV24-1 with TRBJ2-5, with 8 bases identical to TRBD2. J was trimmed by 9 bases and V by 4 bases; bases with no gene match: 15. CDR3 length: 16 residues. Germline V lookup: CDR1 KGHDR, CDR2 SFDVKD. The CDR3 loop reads CATSDPAGDSRAAQYF. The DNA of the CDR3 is TGTGCCACCAGTGACCCAGCGGGAGACTCACGGGCGGCCCAGTACTTC.

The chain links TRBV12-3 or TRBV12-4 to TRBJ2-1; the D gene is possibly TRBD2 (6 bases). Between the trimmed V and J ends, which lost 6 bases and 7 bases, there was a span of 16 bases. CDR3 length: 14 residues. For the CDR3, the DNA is TGTGCCAGCAGCCCGGGACTTGGGATAAATGAGCAGTTCTTC. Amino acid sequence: CASSPGLGINEQFF.

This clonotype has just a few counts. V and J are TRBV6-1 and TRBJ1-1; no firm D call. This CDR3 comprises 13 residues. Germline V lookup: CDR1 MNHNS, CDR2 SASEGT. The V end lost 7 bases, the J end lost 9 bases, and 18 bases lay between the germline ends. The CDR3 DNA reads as TGTGCCAGCATTATTGCGGGCCTCCGTCAAGCTTTCTTT. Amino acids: CASIIAGLRQAFF.

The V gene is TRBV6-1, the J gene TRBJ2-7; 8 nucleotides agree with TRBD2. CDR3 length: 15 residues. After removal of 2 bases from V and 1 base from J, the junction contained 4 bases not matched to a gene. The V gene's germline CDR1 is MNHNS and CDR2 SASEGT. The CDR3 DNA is TGTGCCAGCAGTGAATTGGGACTAGGGTCCTACGAGCAGTACTTC. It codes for CASSELGLGSYEQYF.

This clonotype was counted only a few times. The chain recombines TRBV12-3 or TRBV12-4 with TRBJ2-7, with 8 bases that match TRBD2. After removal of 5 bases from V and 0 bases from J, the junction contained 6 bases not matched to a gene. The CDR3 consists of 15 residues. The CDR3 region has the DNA TGTGCCAGCAGTATTTCAGCGGGAGTCTCCTACGAGCAGTACTTC. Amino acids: CASSISAGVSYEQYF.